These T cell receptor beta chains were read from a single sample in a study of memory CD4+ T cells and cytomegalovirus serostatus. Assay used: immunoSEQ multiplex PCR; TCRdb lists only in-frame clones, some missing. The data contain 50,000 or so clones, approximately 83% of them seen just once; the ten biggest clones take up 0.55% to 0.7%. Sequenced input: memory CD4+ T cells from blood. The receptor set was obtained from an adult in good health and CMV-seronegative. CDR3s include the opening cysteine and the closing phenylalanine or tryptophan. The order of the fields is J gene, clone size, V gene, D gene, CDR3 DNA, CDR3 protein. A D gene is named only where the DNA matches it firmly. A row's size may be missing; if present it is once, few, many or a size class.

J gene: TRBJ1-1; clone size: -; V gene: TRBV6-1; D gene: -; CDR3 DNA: TGTGCCAGCAGGAGGGACACGGAGTACACTGAAGCTTTCTTT; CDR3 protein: CASRRDTEYTEAFF
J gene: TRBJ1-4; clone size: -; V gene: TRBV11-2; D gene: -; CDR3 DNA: TGTGCCAGCAGCCCATCAGGGGAAAAACTGTTTTTT; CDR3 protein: CASSPSGEKLFF
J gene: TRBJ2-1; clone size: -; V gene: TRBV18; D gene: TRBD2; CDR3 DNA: TGTGCCAGCTCGACAGACCGACTAGCGGGATACAATGAGCAGTTCTTC; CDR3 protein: CASSTDRLAGYNEQFF
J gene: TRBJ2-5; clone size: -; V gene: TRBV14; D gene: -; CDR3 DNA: TGTGCCAGCAGCCAATATGAGACCCAGTACTTC; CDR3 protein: CASSQYETQYF
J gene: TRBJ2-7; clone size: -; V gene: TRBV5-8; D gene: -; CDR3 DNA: TGTGCCAGCAGCTCCGGCTTCTGGACAGCATCCTACGAGCAGTACTTC; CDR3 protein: CASSSGFWTASYEQYF
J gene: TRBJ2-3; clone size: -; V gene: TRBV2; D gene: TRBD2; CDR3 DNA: TGTGCCAGCAGTGAAGACCAGACTAGCGGTGATACGCAGTATTTT; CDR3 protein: CASSEDQTSGDTQYF
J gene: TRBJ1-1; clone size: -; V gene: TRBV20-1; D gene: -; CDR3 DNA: TGCAGTGCTAGACCCCGGGAACCGGCTTTCTTT; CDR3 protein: CSARPREPAFF
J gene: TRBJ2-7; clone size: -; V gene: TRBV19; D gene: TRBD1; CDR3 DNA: TGTGCCAGTAGTATAGCGACAGGGGGCTCCTACGAGCAGTACTTC; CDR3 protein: CASSIATGGSYEQYF
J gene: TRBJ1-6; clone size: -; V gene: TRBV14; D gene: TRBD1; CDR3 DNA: TGTGCCAGCAGCTTCGGACAGGGGAATAATTCACCCCTCCACTTT; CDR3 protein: CASSFGQGNNSPLHF
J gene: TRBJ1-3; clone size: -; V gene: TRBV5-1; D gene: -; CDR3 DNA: TGCGCCAGCAGCTTGGTTCCCGGTGCGGGAAACACCATATATTTT; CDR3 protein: CASSLVPGAGNTIYF
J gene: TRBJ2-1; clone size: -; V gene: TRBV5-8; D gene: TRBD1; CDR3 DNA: TGTGCCAGCCCGAGGACAGGCAGCTCCTACAATGAGCAGTTCTTC; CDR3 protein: CASPRTGSSYNEQFF
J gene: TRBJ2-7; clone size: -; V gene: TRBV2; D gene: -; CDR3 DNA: TGTGCCAGCAGCTCGGGGCCAGGGGAGCAGTACTTC; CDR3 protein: CASSSGPGEQYF
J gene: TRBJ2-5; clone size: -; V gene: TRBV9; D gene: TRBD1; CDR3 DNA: TGTGCCAGCAGCGTAGCGCTCGGACAGGGTCAAGAGACCCAGTACTTC; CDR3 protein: CASSVALGQGQETQYF
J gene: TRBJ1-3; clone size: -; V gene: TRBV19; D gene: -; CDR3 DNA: TGTGCCAGTAGTGAACCTTCTTCTGGAAACACCATATATTTT; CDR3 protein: CASSEPSSGNTIYF
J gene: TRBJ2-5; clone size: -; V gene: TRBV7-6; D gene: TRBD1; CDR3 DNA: TGTGCCAGCAGCCGGACAGGGCTTTCCCAAGAGACCCAGTACTTC; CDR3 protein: CASSRTGLSQETQYF
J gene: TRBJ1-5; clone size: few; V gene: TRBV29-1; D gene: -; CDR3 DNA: TGCAGCGTTGAAGGGGGCGCGGATCAGCCCCAGCATTTT; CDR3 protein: CSVEGGADQPQHF
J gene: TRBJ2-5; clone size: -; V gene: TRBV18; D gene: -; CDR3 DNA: TGTGCCAGCTCACCCGACGGGGGCGTAAAAGAGACCCAGTACTTC; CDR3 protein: CASSPDGGVKETQYF
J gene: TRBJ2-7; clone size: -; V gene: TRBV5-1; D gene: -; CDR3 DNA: TGCGCCAGCAGACCCGACCCGGGGACCTACGGGCAGTACTTC; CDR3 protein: CASRPDPGTYGQYF
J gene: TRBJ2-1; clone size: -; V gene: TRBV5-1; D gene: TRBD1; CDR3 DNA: TGCGCCAGCAGCCAAGGGACAGGGGCCGGGGAGCAGTTCTTC; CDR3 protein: CASSQGTGAGEQFF
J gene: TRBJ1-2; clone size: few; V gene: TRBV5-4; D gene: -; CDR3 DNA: TGTGCCAGCAGCCCTCGGACTTCGAATAGCTACACCTTC; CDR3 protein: CASSPRTSNSYTF
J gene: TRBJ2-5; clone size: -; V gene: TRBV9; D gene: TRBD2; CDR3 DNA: TGTGCCAGCAGTAGATTAGCGGGGGGACAAGAGACCCAGTACTTC; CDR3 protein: CASSRLAGGQETQYF
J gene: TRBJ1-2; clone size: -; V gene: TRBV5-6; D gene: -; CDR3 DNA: TGTGCCAGCAGCCACAGCGGGACAACCTATGGCTACACCTTC; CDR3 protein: CASSHSGTTYGYTF
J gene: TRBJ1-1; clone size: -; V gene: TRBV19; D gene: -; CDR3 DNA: TGTGCCAGCACCGTTGGCCAGGGCCATAACACTGAAGCTTTCTTT; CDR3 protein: CASTVGQGHNTEAFF
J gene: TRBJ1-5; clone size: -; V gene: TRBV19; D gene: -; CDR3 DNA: TGTGCCAGTAATCCCGGGGCGGGCAGTAGCAATCAGCCCCAGCATTTT; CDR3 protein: CASNPGAGSSNQPQHF
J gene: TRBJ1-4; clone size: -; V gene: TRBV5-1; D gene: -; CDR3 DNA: TGCGCCAGCTCAGAAATAGGGGGAACTAATGAAAAACTGTTTTTT; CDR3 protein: CASSEIGGTNEKLFF
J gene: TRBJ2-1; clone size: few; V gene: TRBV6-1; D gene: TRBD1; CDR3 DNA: TGTGCCAGCGAACCGGGACAGGGGGTGGTCAATGAGCAGTTCTTC; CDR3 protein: CASEPGQGVVNEQFF
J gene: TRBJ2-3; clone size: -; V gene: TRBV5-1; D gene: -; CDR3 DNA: TGCGCCAGCAGCGGGGGGACACCTAGGCCCGCTGATACGCAGTATTTT; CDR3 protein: CASSGGTPRPADTQYF
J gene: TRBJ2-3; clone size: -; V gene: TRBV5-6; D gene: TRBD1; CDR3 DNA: TGTGCCAGCAGCTTAGTGGACAGGAGCACAGATACGCAGTATTTT; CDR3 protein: CASSLVDRSTDTQYF
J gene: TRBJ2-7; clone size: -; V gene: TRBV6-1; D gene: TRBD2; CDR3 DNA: TGTGCCAGCAGCAGTAGGACTAGCGGGGCTACGGAGCAGTACTTC; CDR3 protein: CASSSRTSGATEQYF
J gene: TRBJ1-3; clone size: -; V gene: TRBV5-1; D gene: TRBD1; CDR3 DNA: TGCGCCAGCAGCTCAGGACAGGAAAACACCATATATTTT; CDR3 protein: CASSSGQENTIYF
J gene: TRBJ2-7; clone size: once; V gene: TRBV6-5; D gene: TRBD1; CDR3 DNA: TGTGCCACTAGGGGGACAGGGGACGAGCAGTACTTC; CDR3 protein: CATRGTGDEQYF
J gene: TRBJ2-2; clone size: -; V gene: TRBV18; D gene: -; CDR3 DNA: TGTGCCAGCTCACCTCGGAGGGCGAACACCGGGGAGCTGTTTTTT; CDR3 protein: CASSPRRANTGELFF
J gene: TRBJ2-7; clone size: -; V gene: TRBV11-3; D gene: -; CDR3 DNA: TGTGCCAGCAGCTTAGGGGGCAGCTCCTACGAGCAGTACTTC; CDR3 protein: CASSLGGSSYEQYF
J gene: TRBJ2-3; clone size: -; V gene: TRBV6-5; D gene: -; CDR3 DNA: TGTGCCAGCAGTTACTCGACAGCAGTGAACACAGATACGCAGTATTTT; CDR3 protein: CASSYSTAVNTDTQYF
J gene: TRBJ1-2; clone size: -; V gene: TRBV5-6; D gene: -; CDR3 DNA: TGTGCCAGCAGCTCCGGCTCCTATGGCTACACCTTC; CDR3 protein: CASSSGSYGYTF
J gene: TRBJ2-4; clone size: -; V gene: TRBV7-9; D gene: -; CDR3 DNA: TGTGCCAGCAGCTTAGGGGCGGCAGGGATGGTTGACATTCAGTACTTC; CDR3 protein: CASSLGAAGMVDIQYF
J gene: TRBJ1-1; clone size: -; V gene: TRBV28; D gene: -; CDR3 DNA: TGTGCCAGCAGAGGGACATCGAACACTGAAGCTTTCTTT; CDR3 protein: CASRGTSNTEAFF
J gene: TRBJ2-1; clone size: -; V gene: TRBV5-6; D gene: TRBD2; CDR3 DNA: TGTGCCAGCAGCTTAAACGCGGGACTAGCGGGGGGTGAGTTCTTC; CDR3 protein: CASSLNAGLAGGEFF
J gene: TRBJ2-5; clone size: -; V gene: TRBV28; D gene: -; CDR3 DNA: TGTGCCAGCAGTCATAGGGGGGGCGTACAAGAGACCCAGTACTTC; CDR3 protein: CASSHRGGVQETQYF
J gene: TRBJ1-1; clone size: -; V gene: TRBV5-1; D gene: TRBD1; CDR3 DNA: TGCGCCAGCAGCCAGACGGGACAGTTGGCCCCGGGGTCTGAAGCTTTCTTT; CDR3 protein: CASSQTGQLAPGSEAFF
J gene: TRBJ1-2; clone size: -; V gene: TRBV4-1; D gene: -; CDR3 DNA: TGCGCCAGCAGCCGCCTGAGTTCCTCTCCCTATGGCTACACCTTC; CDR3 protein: CASSRLSSSPYGYTF
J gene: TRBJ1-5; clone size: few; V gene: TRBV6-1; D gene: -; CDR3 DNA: TGTGCCAGCAGGCCTGACAATAGCAATCAGCCCCAGCATTTT; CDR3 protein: CASRPDNSNQPQHF
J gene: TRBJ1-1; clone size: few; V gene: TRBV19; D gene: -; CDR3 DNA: TGTGCCAGTAGTAATCAGTGGAACACTGAAGCTTTCTTT; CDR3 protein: CASSNQWNTEAFF
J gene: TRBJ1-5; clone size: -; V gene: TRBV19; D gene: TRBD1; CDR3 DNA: TGTGCCACTACAGGGGAAGGAAATCAGCCCCAGCATTTT; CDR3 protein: CATTGEGNQPQHF
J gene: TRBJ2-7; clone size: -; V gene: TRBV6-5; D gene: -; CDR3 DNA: TGTGCCAGCAGCCGAGCGGACGGCTACGAGCAGTACTTC; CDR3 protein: CASSRADGYEQYF
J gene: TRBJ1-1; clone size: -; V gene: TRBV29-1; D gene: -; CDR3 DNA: TGCAGCGTCACTACCGGGGGGAACACTGAAGCTTTCTTT; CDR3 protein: CSVTTGGNTEAFF
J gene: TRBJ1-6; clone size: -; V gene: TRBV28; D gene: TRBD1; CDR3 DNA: TGTGCCAGCAGTGCGGACAGGGGTGGGTCACCCCTCCACTTT; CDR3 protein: CASSADRGGSPLHF
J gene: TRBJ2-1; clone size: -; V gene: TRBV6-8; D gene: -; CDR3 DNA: TGTGCCAGCAGTCCCCTTTCAGGATGGAGGTACAATGAGCAGTTCTTC; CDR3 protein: CASSPLSGWRYNEQFF
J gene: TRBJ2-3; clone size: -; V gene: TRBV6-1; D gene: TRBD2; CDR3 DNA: TGTGCCAGCAGTTTTAGCGGGGGGGGAGATACGCAGTATTTT; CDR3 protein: CASSFSGGGDTQYF
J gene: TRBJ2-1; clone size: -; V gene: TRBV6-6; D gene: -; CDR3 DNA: TGTGCCAGCAGTAGTGAGAATGAGCAGTTCTTC; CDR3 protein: CASSSENEQFF
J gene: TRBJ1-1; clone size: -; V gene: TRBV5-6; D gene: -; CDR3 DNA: TGTGCCAGCAGCTTCTTCTCGACAGCCATGAACACTGAAGCTTTCTTT; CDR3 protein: CASSFFSTAMNTEAFF
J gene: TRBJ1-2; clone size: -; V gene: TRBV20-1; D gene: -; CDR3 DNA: TGCAGTGCTGTTGGGGTCCATGGCTACACCTTC; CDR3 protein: CSAVGVHGYTF
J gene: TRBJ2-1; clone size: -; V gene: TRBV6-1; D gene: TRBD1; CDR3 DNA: TGTGCCAGCCGAACAGCGAGAGGACAGGCGAGTGAGCAGTTCTTC; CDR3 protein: CASRTARGQASEQFF
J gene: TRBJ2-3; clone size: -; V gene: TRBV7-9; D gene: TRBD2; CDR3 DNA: TGTGCCAGCAGCCCACAAGCGGGGGGTGTCACAGATACGCAGTATTTT; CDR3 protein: CASSPQAGGVTDTQYF
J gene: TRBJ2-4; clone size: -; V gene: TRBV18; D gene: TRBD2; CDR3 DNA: TGTGCCAGCTCACCACGTGCTAGCGGGGGGAATGCCAAAAACATTCAGTACTTC; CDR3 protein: CASSPRASGGNAKNIQYF
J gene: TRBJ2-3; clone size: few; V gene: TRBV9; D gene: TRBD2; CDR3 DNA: TGTGCCAGCAGCGTACTGGATTCTAGCGGGGGTACGCAGTATTTT; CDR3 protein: CASSVLDSSGGTQYF
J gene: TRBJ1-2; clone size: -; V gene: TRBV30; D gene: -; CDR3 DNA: TGTGCCTGGAGTGTATCAGGGCTTAACTATGGCTACACCTTC; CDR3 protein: CAWSVSGLNYGYTF
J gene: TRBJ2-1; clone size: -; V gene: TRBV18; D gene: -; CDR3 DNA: TGTGCCAGCTCACCCGGGACTGAAGACAATGAGCAGTTCTTC; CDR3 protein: CASSPGTEDNEQFF
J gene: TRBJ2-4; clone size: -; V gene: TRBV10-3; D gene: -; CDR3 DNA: TGTGCCATCAAGGGGGATCTAGCCAAAAACATTCAGTACTTC; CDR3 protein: CAIKGDLAKNIQYF